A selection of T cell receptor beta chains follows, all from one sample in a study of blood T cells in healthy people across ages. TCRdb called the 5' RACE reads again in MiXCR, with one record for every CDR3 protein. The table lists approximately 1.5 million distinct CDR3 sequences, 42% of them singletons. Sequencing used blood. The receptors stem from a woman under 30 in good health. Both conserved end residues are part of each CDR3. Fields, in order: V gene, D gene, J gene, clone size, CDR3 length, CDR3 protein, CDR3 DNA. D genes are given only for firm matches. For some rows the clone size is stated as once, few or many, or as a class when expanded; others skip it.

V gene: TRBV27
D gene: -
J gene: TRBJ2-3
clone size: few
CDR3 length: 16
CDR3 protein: CASSFRGASGTDTQYF
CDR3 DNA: TGTGCCAGCAGTTTTCGAGGGGCTAGCGGCACAGATACGCAGTATTTT

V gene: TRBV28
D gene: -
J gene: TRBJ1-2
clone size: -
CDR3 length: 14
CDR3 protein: CASRGFGDGYGYTF
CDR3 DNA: TGTGCCAGCAGGGGGTTCGGGGATGGCTATGGCTACACCTTC

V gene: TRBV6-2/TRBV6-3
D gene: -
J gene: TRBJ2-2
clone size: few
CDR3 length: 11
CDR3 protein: CASTRGGELFF
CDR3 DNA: TGTGCCAGTACCCGCGGCGGGGAGCTGTTTTTT

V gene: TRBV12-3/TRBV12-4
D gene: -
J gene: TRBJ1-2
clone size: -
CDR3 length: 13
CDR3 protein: CASRGPSVGGYTF
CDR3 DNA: TGTGCCAGCAGGGGGCCCTCAGTTGGCGGCTACACCTTC

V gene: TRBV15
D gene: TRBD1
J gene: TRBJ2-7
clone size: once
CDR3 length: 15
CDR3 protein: CATSRLGTGGNEQYF
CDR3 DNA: TGTGCCACCAGCAGACTTGGGACAGGGGGTAACGAGCAGTACTTC

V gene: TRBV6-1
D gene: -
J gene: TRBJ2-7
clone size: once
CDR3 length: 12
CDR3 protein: CASTEDSYEQYF
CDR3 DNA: TGTGCCAGCACAGAAGACAGCTACGAGCAGTACTTC

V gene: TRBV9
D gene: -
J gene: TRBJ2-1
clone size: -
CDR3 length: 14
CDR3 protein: CASSVAGLGDEQFF
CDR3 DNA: TGTGCCAGCAGCGTAGCGGGGCTAGGCGATGAGCAGTTCTTC

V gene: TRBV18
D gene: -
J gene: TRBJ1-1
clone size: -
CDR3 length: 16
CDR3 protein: CASSSSPPTANTEAFF
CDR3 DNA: TGTGCCAGCTCTAGCTCCCCCCCCACGGCGAACACTGAAGCTTTCTTT

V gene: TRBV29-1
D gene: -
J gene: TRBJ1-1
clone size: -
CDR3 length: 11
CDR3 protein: CSVGAHTEAFF
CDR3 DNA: TGCAGCGTTGGAGCTCACACTGAAGCTTTCTTT

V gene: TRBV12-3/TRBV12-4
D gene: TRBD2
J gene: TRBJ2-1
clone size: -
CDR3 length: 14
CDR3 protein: CASGTSGRTDEQFF
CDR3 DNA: TGTGCCAGCGGAACTAGCGGGAGGACAGATGAGCAGTTCTTC

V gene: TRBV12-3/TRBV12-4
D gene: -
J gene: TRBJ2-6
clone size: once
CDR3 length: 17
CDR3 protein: CASSLAGRPSGADVLTF
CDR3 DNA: TGTGCCAGCAGTTTAGCTGGACGGCCCTCTGGGGCCGACGTCCTGACTTTC

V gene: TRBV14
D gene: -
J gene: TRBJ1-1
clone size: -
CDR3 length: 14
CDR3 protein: CASRPNGQNTEAFF
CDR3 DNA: TGTGCCAGCAGGCCAAATGGACAGAACACTGAAGCTTTCTTT

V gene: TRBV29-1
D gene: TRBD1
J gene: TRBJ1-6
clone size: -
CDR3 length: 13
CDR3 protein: CSVGGDRNSPLHF
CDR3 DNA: TGCAGCGTTGGGGGGGACAGGAATTCACCCCTCCACTTT

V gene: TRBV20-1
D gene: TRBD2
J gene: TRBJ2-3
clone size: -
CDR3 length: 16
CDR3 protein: CSARSLAGGPTDTQYF
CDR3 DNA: TGCAGTGCTAGATCCCTAGCGGGAGGCCCCACAGATACGCAGTATTTT

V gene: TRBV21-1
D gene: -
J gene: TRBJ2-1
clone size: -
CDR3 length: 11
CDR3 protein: CDGLGNNEQFF
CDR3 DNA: TGCGACGGACTAGGAAACAATGAGCAGTTCTTC

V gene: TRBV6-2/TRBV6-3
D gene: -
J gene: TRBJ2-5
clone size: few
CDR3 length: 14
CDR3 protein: CASSYQVEDVTQYF
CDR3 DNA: TGTGCCAGCAGTTATCAAGTGGAGGATGTGACCCAGTACTTC

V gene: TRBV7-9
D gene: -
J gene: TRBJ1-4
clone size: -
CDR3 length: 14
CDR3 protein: CASSLAHTNEKLFF
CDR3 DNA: TGTGCCAGCAGCTTAGCCCATACTAATGAAAAACTGTTTTTT

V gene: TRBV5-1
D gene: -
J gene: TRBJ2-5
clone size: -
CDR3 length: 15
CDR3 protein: CASSSQSGGRETQYF
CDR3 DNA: TGCGCCAGCAGCTCCCAAAGTGGGGGTCGGGAGACCCAGTACTTC

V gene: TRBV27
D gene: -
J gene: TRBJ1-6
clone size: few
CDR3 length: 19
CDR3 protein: CASSLLYGAKSSYNSPLHF
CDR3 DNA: TGTGCCAGCAGTTTACTGTACGGAGCGAAGAGCTCCTATAATTCACCCCTCCACTTT

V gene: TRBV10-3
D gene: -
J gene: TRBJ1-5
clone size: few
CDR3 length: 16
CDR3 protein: CAISELGPKSSQPQHF
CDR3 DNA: TGTGCCATCAGTGAGTTGGGACCCAAGAGTTCCCAGCCCCAGCATTTT

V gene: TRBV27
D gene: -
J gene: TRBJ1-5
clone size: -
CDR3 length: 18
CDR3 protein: CASSSSRLRGGGNQHQHF
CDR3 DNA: TGTGCCAGCAGTTCATCGCGCCTCAGGGGTGGGGGCAATCAGCACCAGCATTTT

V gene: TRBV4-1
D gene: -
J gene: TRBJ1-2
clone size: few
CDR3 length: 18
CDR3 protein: CASSQEGWGAGSRYGYTF
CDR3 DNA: TGCGCCAGCAGCCAAGAAGGGTGGGGCGCAGGCTCGCGGTATGGCTACACCTTC

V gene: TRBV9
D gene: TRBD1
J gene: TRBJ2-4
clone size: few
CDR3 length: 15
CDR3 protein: CASSRGQGQLNIQYF
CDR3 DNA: TGTGCCAGCAGCCGAGGACAGGGGCAACTAAACATTCAGTACTTC

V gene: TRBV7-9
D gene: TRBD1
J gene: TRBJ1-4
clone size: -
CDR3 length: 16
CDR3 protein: CAIPLAGTASGERLFF
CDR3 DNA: TGTGCCATCCCTTTAGCGGGGACAGCCTCGGGGGAAAGACTGTTTTTT

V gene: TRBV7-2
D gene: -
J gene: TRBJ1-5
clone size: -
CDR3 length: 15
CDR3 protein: CASSFQGQLVQPQHF
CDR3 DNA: TGTGCCAGCAGCTTCCAGGGGCAACTCGTCCAGCCCCAGCATTTT

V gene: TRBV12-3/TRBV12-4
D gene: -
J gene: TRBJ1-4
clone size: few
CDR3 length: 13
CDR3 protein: CASSRAANEKLFF
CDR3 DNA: TGTGCCAGCAGTCGGGCAGCAAATGAAAAACTGTTTTTT

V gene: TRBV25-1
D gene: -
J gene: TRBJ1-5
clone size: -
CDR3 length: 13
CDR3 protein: CASSESPNQPQHF
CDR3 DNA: TGTGCCAGCAGTGAATCCCCGAATCAGCCCCAGCATTTT

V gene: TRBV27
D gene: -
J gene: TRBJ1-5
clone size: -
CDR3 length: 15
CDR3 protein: CASGYPTRGNQPQHF
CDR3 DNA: TGTGCCAGCGGCTACCCGACCCGTGGCAATCAGCCCCAGCATTTT

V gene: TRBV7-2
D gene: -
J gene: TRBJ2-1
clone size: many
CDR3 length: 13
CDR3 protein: CASSLRGGNEQFF
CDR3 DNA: TGTGCCAGCAGCTTACGAGGGGGTAATGAGCAGTTCTTC

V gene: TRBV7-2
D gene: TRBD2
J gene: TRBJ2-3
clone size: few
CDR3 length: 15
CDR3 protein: CASSLPAGGTDTQYF
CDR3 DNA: TGTGCCAGCAGCTTACCGGCGGGAGGCACAGATACGCAGTATTTT

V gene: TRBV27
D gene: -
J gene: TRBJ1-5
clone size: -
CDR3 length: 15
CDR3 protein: CASSPRSGGDHPQHF
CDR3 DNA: TGTGCCAGCAGTCCAAGGTCTGGGGGCGATCACCCCCAGCATTTT

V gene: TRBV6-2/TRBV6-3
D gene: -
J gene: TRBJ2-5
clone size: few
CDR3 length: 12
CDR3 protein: CASSSAEETQYF
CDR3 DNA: TGTGCCAGCAGTTCGGCGGAGGAGACCCAGTACTTC

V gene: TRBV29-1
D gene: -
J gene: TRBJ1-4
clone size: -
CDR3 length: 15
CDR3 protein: CSVEDGSQDVEKPFF
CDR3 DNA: TGCAGCGTTGAAGATGGCTCGCAGGACGTTGAAAAACCGTTTTTT

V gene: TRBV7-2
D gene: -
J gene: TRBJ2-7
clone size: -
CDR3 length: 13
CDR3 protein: CASSLYGSSEQYF
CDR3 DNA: TGTGCCAGCAGCTTATATGGATCGTCCGAGCAGTACTTC

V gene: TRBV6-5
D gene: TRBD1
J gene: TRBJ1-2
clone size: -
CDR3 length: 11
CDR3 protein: CASSSQGGYTF
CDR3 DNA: TGTGCCAGCAGCTCACAGGGGGGCTACACCTTC

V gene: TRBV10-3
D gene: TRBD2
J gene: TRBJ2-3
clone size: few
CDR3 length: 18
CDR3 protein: CAISESLWAGGPTDTQYF
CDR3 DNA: TGTGCCATCAGTGAGTCTTTGTGGGCGGGGGGGCCCACAGATACGCAGTATTTT

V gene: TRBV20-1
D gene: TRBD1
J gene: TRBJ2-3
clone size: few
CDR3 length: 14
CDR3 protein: CSAQQGASTDTQYF
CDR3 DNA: TGCAGTGCTCAACAGGGGGCGAGCACAGATACGCAGTATTTT

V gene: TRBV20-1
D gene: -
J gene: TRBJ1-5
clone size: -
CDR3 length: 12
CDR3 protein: CSVPEFNQPQHF
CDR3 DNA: TGCAGTGTTCCCGAATTCAATCAGCCCCAGCATTTT

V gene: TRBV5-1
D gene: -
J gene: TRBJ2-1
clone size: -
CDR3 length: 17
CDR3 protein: CASSFSAMRGSGNEQFF
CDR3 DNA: TGCGCCAGCAGCTTCTCTGCCATGCGGGGATCGGGCAATGAGCAGTTCTTC

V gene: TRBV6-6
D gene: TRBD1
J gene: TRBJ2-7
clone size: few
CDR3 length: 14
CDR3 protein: CASSVRTGDYEQYF
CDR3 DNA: TGTGCCAGCAGTGTGCGGACAGGGGACTACGAGCAGTACTTC

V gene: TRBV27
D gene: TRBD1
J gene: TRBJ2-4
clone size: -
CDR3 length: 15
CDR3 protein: CASSTGQAQINIQYF
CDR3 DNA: TGTGCCAGCAGTACCGGACAGGCCCAAATAAACATTCAGTACTTC

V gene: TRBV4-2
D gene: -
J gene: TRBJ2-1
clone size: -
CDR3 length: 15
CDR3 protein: CASSHPGTEADEQFF
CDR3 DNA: TGTGCCAGCAGCCATCCCGGGACCGAGGCCGATGAGCAGTTCTTC